Following are 19 T cell receptor beta chains from one sample sequenced in a study of blood T cell repertoires in COVID-19. The method was immunoSEQ multiplex PCR; TCRdb's version includes in-frame clones alone and lacks a portion of them. This sample has tens of thousands of clones, with roughly nine tenths found just once. The source material was peripheral blood. These receptors were obtained from a man aged 55-75 years with active COVID-19.

The chain joins TRBV27 to TRBJ2-5; 10 nucleotides line up with TRBD2. Losses at the gene ends were 3 bases for V and 4 bases for J; bases not matched to a gene: 17. CDR1 and CDR2 (germline): MNHEY, SMNVEV (reference sequence). This CDR3 has 19 residues. Here the CDR3 DNA reads TGTGCCAGCAGTTTCTGGCTAGCGGGAGCGATCGGAGTCGGAGAGACCCAGTACTTC. It translates to CASSFWLAGAIGVGETQYF.

About this clone: This same CDR3 is encoded by further DNA sequences in the sample. Here the CDR3 reads CASSGIGGRGYTF. The CDR3 DNA reads as TGTGCCAGCAGTGGCATCGGTGGGAGAGGCTACACCTTC. J is TRBJ1-2 and V is TRBV9; no definite D call. The CDR3 consists of 13 residues. Germline CDR1 and CDR2: SGDLS and YYNGEE. V shed 5 bases and J shed 8 bases, with 16 bases lying between them. Complete variable domain (other parts from reference TRBV9 and TRBJ1-2): DSGVTQTPKHLITATGQRVTLRCSPRSGDLSVYWYQQSLDQGLQFLIQYYNGEERAKGNILERFSAQQFPDLHSELNLSSLELGDSALYFCASSGIGGRGYTFGSGTRLTVV.

The chain recombines TRBV28 with TRBJ1-2; 7 bases are a match to TRBD1. The germline V gene has CDR1 MDHEN and CDR2 SYDVKM. The trim removed 2 bases at V and 8 bases at J, leaving 5 bases unmatched. This CDR3 has 13 amino acids. The CDR3 DNA reads TGTGCCAGCAGTTTAAAGGGGGCAATCGGCTACACCTTC. It yields the protein CASSLKGAIGYTF.

This chain uses TRBV9 with TRBJ2-1; a weak D match, TRBD2 (5 bases). The CDR3 has 16 amino acids. The germline V and J ends were trimmed by 0 bases and 2 bases, with 12 bases remaining between them. CDR1 is SGDLS and CDR2 is YYNGEE in the germline V gene. This chain's CDR3 is CASSVVGSGTYNEQFF. The CDR3 DNA follows: TGTGCCAGCAGCGTAGTAGGCTCCGGGACCTACAATGAGCAGTTCTTC. Full variable domain (missing parts from reference TRBV9 and TRBJ2-1): DSGVTQTPKHLITATGQRVTLRCSPRSGDLSVYWYQQSLDQGLQFLIQYYNGEERAKGNILERFSAQQFPDLHSELNLSSLELGDSALYFCASSVVGSGTYNEQFFGPGTRLTVL.

The V and J genes are TRBV2 and TRBJ1-2; 7 positions agree with TRBD1. Germline lookup yields CDR1 SNHLY and CDR2 FYNNEI. The ends lost 7 bases at V and 6 bases at J; junction bases unmatched: 11. The CDR3 runs 14 residues. The CDR3 protein is CASTYRGQSDGYTF. DNA for the CDR3: TGTGCCAGCACTTACCGGGGACAGTCAGATGGCTACACCTTC.

The rearrangement uses TRBV4-2 and TRBJ2-7; 10 bases are a match to TRBD2. This CDR3 is 18 amino acids long. Trimming took 0 bases from V and 3 from J; bases not matched to a gene: 11. Looked up from germline, CDR1 is LGHNA and CDR2 is YNFKEQ. DNA of the CDR3: TGTGCCAGCAGCCAAGAAAAAGGAGCGGGAGGGACCCTCTACGAGCAGTACTTC. The encoded protein is CASSQEKGAGGTLYEQYF.

CDR3 nucleotide sequence: TGTGCCAGCAGCTTGAAACAGGGGAAAGCTCGTGGGGCCAACGTCCTGACTTTC. Its translation is CASSLKQGKARGANVLTF. The chain recombines TRBV7-6 with TRBJ2-6, with 7 bases aligning to TRBD1. V trimming: 3 bases; J trimming: 3 bases; junction bases outside the gene matches: 11. Germline V gene sequence: CDR1 SGHVS, CDR2 FNYEAQ. The CDR3 covers 18 residues.

The V and J genes are TRBV11-2 and TRBJ2-7; a possible D gene is TRBD1 (6 bases). CDR1 is SGHAT, CDR2 FQNNGV, per germline. The CDR3 contains 15 residues. Trimming cost V 1 base and J 1 base, with 11 bases left between them. The CDR3 DNA is TGTGCCAGCAGCTTAGGGACAGCGAAATCCTACGAGCAGTACTTC. It codes for CASSLGTAKSYEQYF.

The gene calls are TRBV7-2 and TRBJ1-2; D is unresolved. V lost 0 bases, J lost 2 bases, and 7 bases lay in between. CDR3 length: 14 amino acids. Germline V gene sequence: CDR1 SGHTA, CDR2 FQGNSA. CDR3: CASSLATPNYGYTF. The CDR3 bases are TGTGCCAGCAGCTTAGCGACACCAAACTATGGCTACACCTTC.

The V gene is TRBV20-1, the J gene TRBJ2-5; tentative D call: TRBD1 (6 bases). The V and J ends lost 3 bases and 5 bases respectively, with 13 bases between them. Germline V lookup: CDR1 DFQATT, CDR2 SNEGSKA (reference sequence). The CDR3 is 13 residues long. CDR3 DNA: TGCAGTGCTAGTCTGGGGGCCGATGAGACCCAGTACTTC. Its translation is CSASLGADETQYF.

J is TRBJ1-5 and V is TRBV16, with D maybe TRBD1 (5 bases). Trimming took off 7 bases at V and 1 base at J, with 14 bases between the two ends. The germline gives CDR1 KGHSY, CDR2 FQNENV. CDR3 size: 15 residues. CDR3 in amino acids: CASIAGRVSNQPQHF. The CDR3 DNA reads TGTGCCAGCATCGCAGGGAGGGTCAGCAATCAGCCCCAGCATTTT.

The chain combines TRBV13 with TRBJ1-2, with D possibly being TRBD1 (5 bases). The V and J ends lost 7 bases and 8 bases respectively, with 17 bases between them. This CDR3 spans 13 amino acids. The germline V gene has CDR1 PRHDT and CDR2 FYEKMQ (reference sequence). CDR3 DNA sequence: TGTGCCAGCATCTTTCGGGGCAGCGGGGGCTACACCTTC. Protein product: CASIFRGSGGYTF.

This chain connects TRBV28 to TRBJ1-2; weak D call: TRBD1 (5 bases). Germline V gives CDR1 MDHEN, CDR2 SYDVKM. Trimming stripped 3 bases from V and 2 bases from J, with 7 bases between. The CDR3 spans 13 residues. This CDR3 reads CASSFGANYGYTF. Written as DNA, the CDR3 is TGTGCCAGCAGTTTTGGGGCCAACTATGGCTACACCTTC.

The chain couples TRBV28 to TRBJ2-1; TRBD2 is a possible D gene (6 bases). Trimming took off 3 bases at V and 2 bases at J, with 14 bases between the two ends. Germline assignment: CDR1 MDHEN and CDR2 SYDVKM. The CDR3 length is 16 residues. The CDR3 nucleotides read TGTGCCAGCAGTTTGTTTGGCGGGACCGCCTACAATGAGCAGTTCTTC. Encoded protein: CASSLFGGTAYNEQFF.

The chain employs TRBV4-1 and TRBJ2-7, with 7 bases matching TRBD2. Germline assignment: CDR1 MGHRA and CDR2 YSYEKL. V was pared by 0 bases and J by 7 bases, with 3 bases of the junction left unmatched. This CDR3 spans 13 amino acids. CDR3 in amino acids: CASSQEIGREQYF. CDR3 DNA: TGCGCCAGCAGCCAAGAAATCGGGAGGGAGCAGTACTTC.

This chain joins TRBV18 and TRBJ2-7, with TRBD1 as a possible D gene (5 bases). Deletions cut 2 bases from V and 0 bases from J, with 14 bases between. The CDR3 length is 16 residues. Germline V gives CDR1 KGHSH, CDR2 LQKENI. CDR3 residues: CASSPLSRAPSYEQYF. CDR3 nucleotide sequence: TGTGCCAGCTCACCATTGTCCAGGGCGCCCTCCTACGAGCAGTACTTC.

The count of this clone is one. This chain connects TRBV4-1 to TRBJ2-2, with 8 bases fitting TRBD2. This CDR3 contains 19 residues. The germline gives CDR1 MGHRA, CDR2 YSYEKL. With 4 bases clipped from V and 7 bases from J, the junction kept 20 bases outside the gene matches. The CDR3 protein is CASSPYTRWQRESGGELFF. The CDR3 region has the DNA TGCGCCAGCAGCCCATATACACGGTGGCAGCGGGAGAGTGGCGGGGAGCTGTTTTTT.

This chain connects TRBV10-3 to TRBJ2-6, with D possibly matching TRBD2 (5 bases). The germline gives CDR1 ENHRY, CDR2 SYGVKD. V shed 7 bases and J shed 4 bases, with 17 bases lying between them. The CDR3 totals 16 residues. The CDR3 DNA sequence: TGTGCCATCAATAGAGGCGTCTCGGGAGGGGCCAACGTCCTGACTTTC. Translation gives CAINRGVSGGANVLTF.

The rearrangement links TRBV7-2 to TRBJ2-7; D possibly corresponds to TRBD2 (6 bases). From germline, CDR1 is SGHTA and CDR2 FQGNSA. The CDR3 spans 15 residues. V gave up 1 base and J gave up 2 bases, with 12 bases separating them. The CDR3 sequence: CASSLGGGATYEQYF. CDR3 sequence (DNA): TGTGCCAGCAGCTTAGGAGGAGGGGCGACCTACGAGCAGTACTTC.